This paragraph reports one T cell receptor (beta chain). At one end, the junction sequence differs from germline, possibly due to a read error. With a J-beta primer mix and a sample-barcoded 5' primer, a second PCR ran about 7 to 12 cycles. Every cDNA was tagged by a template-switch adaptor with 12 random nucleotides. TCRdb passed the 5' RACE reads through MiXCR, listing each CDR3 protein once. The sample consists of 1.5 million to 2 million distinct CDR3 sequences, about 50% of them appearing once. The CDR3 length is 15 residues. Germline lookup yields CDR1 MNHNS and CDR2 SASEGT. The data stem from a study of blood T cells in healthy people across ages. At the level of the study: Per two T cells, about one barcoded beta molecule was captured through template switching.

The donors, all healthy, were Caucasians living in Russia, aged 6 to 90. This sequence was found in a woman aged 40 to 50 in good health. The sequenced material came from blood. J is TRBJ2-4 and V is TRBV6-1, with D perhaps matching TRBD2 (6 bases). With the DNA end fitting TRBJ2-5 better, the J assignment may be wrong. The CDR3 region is CASGEGGAVGETQYF. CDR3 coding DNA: TGTGCCAGCGGTGAAGGCGGGGCGGTGGGAGAGACCCAGTACTTC.